This T cell receptor (beta chain) derives from a study of T cell repertoires in cytomegalovirus infection. Study-wide context: HLA-B-restricted CMV epitopes that are well studied, plus recently identified HLA-C-restricted ones, were used by the study. Study-level results: The study found HLA-C-restricted CMV-specific TCR beta clonotypes dominating the ex vivo response. Carriers of CMV plus the relevant HLA were identified by cumulative public TCR beta family frequency.

A note on this clonotype: Its target is unknown. A much larger clonotype is one base distant, so this may be a read error.

This CDR3 spans 16 amino acids. V dropped 3 bases and J dropped 5 bases, with 19 bases sitting between them. The germline V gene has CDR1 SGHTA and CDR2 FQGNSA. A single record per CDR3 protein comes from TCRdb applying MiXCR to the reads. The sample includes roughly 990,000 distinct CDR3 sequences, less than 40% of them seen just once. This sequence was found in a human donor in good health (CMV status not recorded). Some clones in this sample may be carry-over from other donors' samples. The rearrangement joins TRBV7-2 to TRBJ1-2; TRBD1 might be the D (5 bases). Sequenced here: cultured CD8+ T cells from PBMCs, sampled from culture after CMV antigen stimulation. CDR3 DNA: TGTGCCAGCAGCTTCTCCGGGGCAGGCTCTTCTTATGGCTACACCTTC. Protein product: CASSFSGAGSSYGYTF. Full variable domain (missing parts from reference TRBV7-2 and TRBJ1-2): GAGVSQSPSNKVTEKGKDVELRCDPISGHTALYWYRQSLGQGLEFLIYFQGNSAPDKSGLPSDRFSAERTGGSVSTLTIQRTQQEDSAVYLCASSFSGAGSSYGYTFGSGTRLTVV.